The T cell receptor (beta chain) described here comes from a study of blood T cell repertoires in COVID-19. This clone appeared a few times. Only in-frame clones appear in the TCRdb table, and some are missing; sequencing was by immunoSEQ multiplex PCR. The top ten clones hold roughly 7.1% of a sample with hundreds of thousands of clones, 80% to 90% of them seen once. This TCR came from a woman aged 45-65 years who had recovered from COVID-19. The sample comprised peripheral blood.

DNA for the CDR3: TGTGCCAGCAGCCGGGTAAACAGGGCCGCCTCCTACAATGAGCAGTTCTTC. Translation gives CASSRVNRAASYNEQFF. The chain recombines TRBV7-6 with TRBJ2-1, with D possibly TRBD1 on 6 matching bases. The CDR3 consists of 17 residues. With 5 bases removed from V and 0 bases from J, the gap between germline ends came to 17 bases. CDR1 SGHVS and CDR2 FNYEAQ come from the germline V gene.